These 7 T cell receptor beta chains were sequenced from one sample in a study of response to subunit inactivated influenza vaccine. TCRdb recomputed calls from the RT-PCR reads with MiXCR, one row per CDR3 protein. The table has about 800,000 distinct CDR3 sequences, around 20% seen once; the top ten hold roughly a tenth. Sample: PBMCs from blood, taken about 5 days after vaccination. These receptor sequences come from a man over 45 who received an inactivated influenza vaccine.

This rearrangement joins TRBV12-3 or TRBV12-4 to TRBJ1-6; TRBD1 is a possible D gene (6 bases). V lost 1 base, J lost 11 bases, and 9 bases lay in between. This CDR3 comprises 13 residues. The CDR3: CASSLDAGAPLHF. For the CDR3, the DNA is TGTGCCAGCAGTTTAGATGCAGGGGCACCCCTCCACTTT.

The chain is built from TRBV4-2 and TRBJ2-1, with TRBD2 matching 14 bases. The CDR3 runs 16 residues. Per the germline V gene, CDR1 is LGHNA and CDR2 is YNFKEQ. The V gene end was trimmed by 0 bases and the J gene end by 13 bases; junction bases not matched to a gene: 8. For the CDR3, the DNA is TGTGCCAGCAGCCAAGATTGGCCGACTAGCGGGAGGGATCAGTTCTTC. Its translation: CASSQDWPTSGRDQFF.

CDR3 in amino acids: CASRTDRTRGELFF. The CDR3 nucleotides read TGTGCCAGCAGAACCGACAGGACCAGGGGGGAGCTGTTTTTT. The rearrangement uses TRBV6-1 and TRBJ2-2; D perhaps matches TRBD1 (6 bases). With 6 bases removed from V and 8 bases from J, the gap between germline ends came to 16 bases. The CDR3 has 14 residues. Germline assignment: CDR1 MNHNS and CDR2 SASEGT.

This clonotype occurred a few times. The gene calls are TRBV11-2 and TRBJ1-2; 9 positions agree with TRBD1. Per germline, CDR1 SGHAT and CDR2 FQNNGV. The length of the CDR3 is 15 residues. With V trimmed by 6 bases and J by 4 bases, 9 bases remained unmatched. CDR3 amino acids: CASRWPRDRAYGYTF. Here the CDR3 DNA reads TGTGCCAGCAGGTGGCCCCGGGACAGGGCCTATGGCTACACCTTC.

As to this clonotype: A much larger clone lies one base from this, so it may be a read error. V usage is TRBV5-1 and J usage is TRBJ1-4, with a tentative D call TRBD1 (5 bases). Germline-derived CDR1 and CDR2 are SGHRS and YFSETQ. Trimming removed 2 bases from V and 1 base from J, with 6 bases in between. The CDR3 spans 14 residues. The CDR3 DNA is TGCGCCAGCAGCTTTGGGGGAACTAATGAAAAACTGTTTTTT. Its protein product is CASSFGGTNEKLFF.

Turning to this clonotype: Given a much more abundant clone one base away, this may be a read error. The V and J genes are TRBV5-1 and TRBJ2-7, with 9 positions matching TRBD1. CDR3 length: 14 amino acids. The germline gives CDR1 SGHRS, CDR2 YFSETQ. The V gene end was trimmed by 4 bases and the J gene end by 2 bases; junction bases not matched to a gene: 4. The CDR3 protein is CASSHDRGAYEQYF. CDR3 DNA: TGCGCCAGCAGCCACGACAGGGGGGCCTACGAGCAGTACTTC. The full variable domain, completed using reference TRBV5-1 and TRBJ2-7, is KAGVTQTPRYLIKTRGQQVTLSCSPISGHRSVSWYQQTPGQGLQFLFEYFSETQRNKGNFPGRFSGRQFSNSRSEMNVSTLELGDSALYLCASSHDRGAYEQYFGPGTRLTVT.

This clonotype was observed a handful of times. V is TRBV5-8 and J is TRBJ1-2, with 8 bases identical to TRBD1. Unmatched junction bases numbered 4, after V lost 1 base and J lost 8 bases. This CDR3 has 13 amino acids. Germline V gene data show CDR1 as SGHTS and CDR2 as YDEGEE. The DNA for the CDR3 is TGTGCCAGCAGCTTGTTCGGACAGGGAGGCTACACCTTC. Its protein product is CASSLFGQGGYTF.